Sequencing of this T cell receptor (beta chain) was carried out in a study of T cells expressing NK-cell markers. TCRdb reprocessed the 5' RACE reads, keeping one entry per CDR3 protein, no DNA. The table counts under 200,000 distinct CDR3 sequences; under 20% lies in the top ten. Germline V CDR1 and CDR2: SGHTA, FQGTGA. The CDR3 length is 15 residues. This sequence was found in a woman aged 18-69 years in good health. This chain connects TRBV7-3 to TRBJ2-5; no DNA is available, so the TRBD1 call from TCRdb remains unchecked. Material for sequencing was blood T cells: a sorted CD56 or NKG2C T cell subset, CD4+ or CD8+ T cells, or bulk PBMC T cells (not recorded which). The CDR3 here is CASSSLGQGQETQYF.